Each of the 21 T cell receptor beta chains below was sequenced from the same sample in a study of identical twins. TCRdb re-analysed the 5' RACE reads in MiXCR, keeping a single row per CDR3 protein. The table lists fewer than 500,000 distinct CDR3 sequences, more than 20% of them singletons. This sample was shared with a second study, whose subject was T cells expressing NK-cell markers.

Sample: CD4+ T cells sorted from blood. The receptors stem from a woman between 18 and 29 years old in good health.

This clonotype was picked up a small number of times. This chain links TRBV20-1 with TRBJ2-1, with TRBD2 as a possible D gene (6 bases). V shed 5 bases and J shed 7 bases, with 18 bases lying between them. Germline CDR1 is DFQATT and CDR2 is SNEGSKA (reference sequence). This CDR3 has 14 residues. DNA for the CDR3: TGCAGTGCTTCAACCGGGACTTTGACTAATGAGCAGTTCTTC. This gives the protein CSASTGTLTNEQFF.

This clonotype was recorded a few times. The J gene is TRBJ1-6, the V gene TRBV12-3 or TRBV12-4; no reliable D call. The CDR3 runs 12 residues. V was clipped by 2 bases and J by 7 bases, with 3 bases between them. The CDR3 nucleotides are TGTGCCAGCAGTTTAAGAAATTCACCCCTCCACTTT. It encodes CASSLRNSPLHF.

This clonotype was observed a handful of times. This chain joins TRBV7-6 and TRBJ2-1; D call uncertain. This CDR3 has 15 residues. V lost 5 bases to trimming and J lost 2 bases, with 13 bases between them. Germline CDR1 is SGHVS and CDR2 is FNYEAQ. CDR3 DNA: TGTGCCAGCAGCAACGCCGACGACACCTACAATGAGCAGTTCTTC. It specifies CASSNADDTYNEQFF.

This chain joins TRBV4-3 and TRBJ2-1; D is uncertain. The CDR3 has 14 residues. The germline gives CDR1 LGHNA, CDR2 YSLEER. V was pared by 0 bases and J by 13 bases, with 16 bases between. In DNA, the CDR3 is TGCGCCAGCAGCCAAGACTACTCGGCTAGATTTCAGTTCTTC. This encodes CASSQDYSARFQFF.

This clonotype was picked up a small number of times. This sequence joins TRBV7-8 and TRBJ2-1; D may be TRBD1 or TRBD2 (5 bases each). This CDR3 region has 16 residues. Germline V lookup: CDR1 SGHVS, CDR2 FQNEAQ. The V end was cut by 3 bases, the J end by 0 bases, with 12 bases between. CDR3 sequence reads: CASSLTAESSYNEQFF. The CDR3 bases are TGTGCCAGCAGCTTGACAGCGGAGAGCTCCTACAATGAGCAGTTCTTC.

On this clonotype: With a much larger clone just one base away, this may be a read error. The chain employs TRBV20-1 and TRBJ2-7; D call uncertain. From germline, CDR1 is DFQATT and CDR2 SNEGSKA (reference sequence). The CDR3 totals 11 residues. Trimming cost V 3 bases and J 2 bases, with 5 bases left between them. The CDR3 is CSASGTYEQYF. DNA of the CDR3: TGCAGTGCTAGTGGGACCTACGAGCAGTACTTC.

This clonotype was found a few times. V gene TRBV5-8 combines with J gene TRBJ2-3; TRBD1 matches 9 bases. CDR3 length equals 15 residues. After removal of 1 base from V and 4 bases from J, the junction contained 4 bases not matched to a gene. Germline V gives CDR1 SGHTS, CDR2 YDEGEE. The CDR3 protein is CASSLRTGDADTQYF. The CDR3 region has the DNA TGTGCCAGCAGCTTGAGGACAGGGGACGCAGATACGCAGTATTTT. The full variable domain, its missing parts supplied by reference TRBV5-8 and TRBJ2-3, is EAGVTQSPTHLIKTRGQQATLRCSPISGHTSVYWYQQALGLGLQFLLWYDEGEERNRGNFPPRFSGRQFPNYSSELNVNALELEDSALYLCASSLRTGDADTQYFGPGTRLTVL.

This clonotype showed up just a few times. This sequence joins TRBV4-3 and TRBJ2-7; unclear D gene. The CDR3 has 13 amino acids. V was shortened by 0 bases and J by 3 bases, with 6 bases between the two germline ends. Per the germline V gene, CDR1 is LGHNA and CDR2 is YSLEER. The CDR3: CASSQDNGYEQYF. CDR3 nucleotides: TGCGCCAGCAGCCAAGATAACGGCTACGAGCAGTACTTC.

CDR3 DNA sequence: TGCGCCAGCGCAGAGTTTCTAGACGAGCAGTACTTC. Translating gives CASAEFLDEQYF. The chain combines TRBV5-1 with TRBJ2-7; the D is unclear. Germline V gene lookup returns CDR1 SGHRS and CDR2 YFSETQ. The CDR3 totals 12 residues. Trimming shortened V by 7 bases and J by 5 bases, and 13 bases separated the two germline ends.

The genes are TRBV7-9 and TRBJ2-1; 13 nucleotides match TRBD2. With 5 bases clipped from V and 6 bases from J, the junction kept 4 bases outside the gene matches. Germline assignment: CDR1 SEHNR and CDR2 FQNEAQ (reference sequence). The CDR3 is made up of 15 amino acids. CDR3 nucleotides: TGTGCCAGCAGCCTTACTAGCGGGAGGGCCAATGAGCAGTTCTTC. Protein sequence: CASSLTSGRANEQFF.

In its sample, this clonotype was seen a few times. The rearrangement joins TRBV29-1 to TRBJ1-2, with D possibly TRBD1 on 6 matching bases. CDR3 size: 12 residues. V lost 4 bases to trimming and J lost 8 bases, with 14 bases between them. Germline V lookup: CDR1 SQVTM, CDR2 ANQGSEA. CDR3 protein: CSVAGQGKGYTF. In nucleotides, the CDR3 is TGCAGCGTTGCAGGTCAGGGGAAAGGCTACACCTTC.

This chain uses TRBV21-1 with TRBJ1-1; the DNA was not compared with TRBD1, the D call given in the table. TRBV21-1 is recorded as a pseudogene. The CDR3 consists of 15 residues. The CDR3 protein is CASSKVWQGNTEAFF. The CDR3, as DNA: TGTGCCAGCAGCAAAGTATGGCAGGGGAACACTGAAGCTTTCTTT.

This clonotype turned up a few times. The rearrangement joins TRBV12-3 or TRBV12-4 to TRBJ2-1, with 11 bases identical to TRBD2. There are 14 residues in the CDR3. The trim removed 10 bases at V and 4 bases at J, leaving 6 bases unmatched. The CDR3 DNA reads TGTGCCATCTCTAGCGGGGGGCAATACAATGAGCAGTTCTTC. This encodes CAISSGGQYNEQFF.

A remark on this clonotype: Compared with germline, one end of the junction differs, possibly owing to a read error. The chain recombines TRBV6-4 with TRBJ2-3; D unclear. Germline CDR1 MRHNA, CDR2 SNTAGT. The CDR3 covers 13 residues. CDR3 DNA sequence: TGTGCCAGTAGTGGGTCTAGCACAGATACGCAGTATTTT. This encodes CASSGSSTDTQYF.

The rearrangement joins TRBV7-9 to TRBJ2-3, with 7 bases lining up with TRBD1. This CDR3 has 16 amino acids. The V gene end was trimmed by 1 base and the J gene end by 0 bases; junction bases not matched to a gene: 4. CDR1 is SEHNR and CDR2 is FQNEAQ in the germline V gene (reference sequence). The CDR3 DNA reads as TGTGCCAGCAGCTTAGGGTGGGACAGAAGCACAGATACGCAGTATTTT. Translating it yields CASSLGWDRSTDTQYF.

This clonotype came up a few times. J is TRBJ1-5 and V is TRBV20-1; TRBD1 matches at 8 bases. After removal of 4 bases from V and 6 bases from J, the junction contained 5 bases not matched to a gene. Germline loops: CDR1 DFQATT, CDR2 SNEGSKA (reference sequence). The CDR3 sequence is 13 residues long. DNA for the CDR3: TGCAGTGCTACCAGGGGGCCCAGTCAGCCCCAGCATTTT. It translates to CSATRGPSQPQHF.

The sample holds a few counts of this clonotype. The chain employs TRBV12-5 and TRBJ2-1; D gene uncertain. V was clipped by 1 base and J by 8 bases, with 12 bases between them. The CDR3 is made up of 14 amino acids. Germline V CDR1 and CDR2: LGHNT, FRNRAP. This CDR3 reads CASGLDGVSHEQFF. The CDR3 coding sequence is TGTGCTAGTGGTTTGGATGGGGTCAGCCATGAGCAGTTCTTC.

This clonotype was detected a few times. The chain combines TRBV6-5 with TRBJ2-3; 10 positions agree with TRBD2. The ends lost 0 bases at V and 1 base at J; junction bases unmatched: 7. CDR1 MNHEY and CDR2 SVGAGI come from the germline V gene. The CDR3 sequence is 18 residues long. Here the CDR3 DNA reads TGTGCCAGCAGTTACTCGAGTCTGAGCGGGGGGGGCACAGATACGCAGTATTTT. Amino acids: CASSYSSLSGGGTDTQYF.

The chain combines TRBV5-1 with TRBJ1-1; 7 nucleotides match TRBD1. V lost 2 bases to trimming and J lost 5 bases; unmatched junction nucleotides: 9. The CDR3 runs 15 residues. Germline V lookup: CDR1 SGHRS, CDR2 YFSETQ. The CDR3: CASSLFQGGSTEAFF. DNA of the CDR3: TGCGCCAGCAGCTTATTTCAGGGGGGGAGTACTGAAGCTTTCTTT.

In its sample, this clonotype was seen a few times. The CDR3: CASSLFNGYEQYF. The CDR3 nucleotides are TGTGCCAGCAGCTTATTCAACGGATACGAGCAGTACTTC. The chain has TRBV7-2 and TRBJ2-7; D call uncertain. The CDR3 loop spans 13 amino acids. V lost 2 bases and J 4 bases, leaving 9 bases between the germline ends. In germline, CDR1 is SGHTA, CDR2 FQGNSA.

This clonotype was seen more than once but under ten times. The chain joins TRBV9 to TRBJ2-7; unclear D gene. The CDR3 runs 14 residues. Deletions cut 0 bases from V and 4 bases from J, with 11 bases between. Germline lookup yields CDR1 SGDLS and CDR2 YYNGEE. The CDR3 DNA follows: TGTGCCAGCAGCGTAGCGGGCAACCAATACGAGCAGTACTTC. It translates to CASSVAGNQYEQYF.